This T cell receptor (beta chain) emerged from a study of brain T cells in children with intractable seizures. General study findings and limits: Pre- and post-surgery blood differed in depth, so pre-surgery absences may be undersampling.

Only in-frame clones appear in the TCRdb table, and some are missing; sequencing was by immunoSEQ multiplex PCR. The repertoire holds about 350,000 clones, with about 93% as singletons. As to this clone: Its specificity is not known.

The sample's time point: blood from clinic visit 5 months post-surgery; TSC patient then seizure free. Only cases whose brain tissue showed the highest T cell transcript signatures were sequenced. The starting material was peripheral blood, obtained less than 6 months after surgery. The TCR was taken from a boy less than two years old with tuberous sclerosis and intractable seizures.

The CDR3 here is CASSLDRFSQDTQYF. CDR3 DNA sequence: TGTGCCAGCAGCCTGGACCGATTCTCACAGGATACGCAGTATTTT. The chain is built from TRBV5-4 and TRBJ2-3; no firm D call. Trimming cost V 4 bases and J 6 bases, with 18 bases left between them. CDR1 is SGHNT, CDR2 YYREEE, per germline (reference sequence). This CDR3 is built from 15 residues.